The rows below give T cell receptor beta chains drawn from one sample of a study of shared clonotypes between healthy human individuals. Data came from immunoSEQ multiplex PCR; TCRdb stores just in-frame clones and leaves some out. Among around 610,000 clones listed, approximately 96% were seen once. The sample was naive CD8+ T cells sorted from blood. Receptors originate from a young woman in good health. Each CDR3 is given with its conserved first and last residue. D genes are given only for firm matches. Expanded clones get a size class; other rows say once, few or many, or leave the size out.

-	TRBD2	TRBV2	TRBJ2-7	TGTGCCAGCAGTGAAAGAGCGGGGAACTCCTACGAGCAGTACTTC	CASSERAGNSYEQYF
-	-	TRBV21-1	TRBJ1-1	TGTGCCAGCAGCAATCACCCAGGTCGGAGGACTCAAAGAACCAACACTGAAGCTTTCTTT	CASSNHPGRRTQRTNTEAFF
-	-	TRBV9	TRBJ2-7	TGTGCCAGCAGCGCCTCAAAAGACAAAACCTACGAGCAGTACTTC	CASSASKDKTYEQYF
-	TRBD1	TRBV4-1	TRBJ2-7	TGCGCCAGCAGCCAAGATCTTACCGACAGGGGTTACGAGCAGTACTTC	CASSQDLTDRGYEQYF
-	TRBD2	TRBV10-3	TRBJ2-5	TGTGCCACCCGGACTAGCGAGGAAGTGGAGCAGTACTTC	CATRTSEEVEQYF
once	TRBD2	TRBV11-2	TRBJ2-2	TGTGCCAGCAACACCGCGGGAGGAGGTACCGGGGAGCTGTTTTTT	CASNTAGGGTGELFF
-	TRBD2	TRBV29-1	TRBJ2-1	TGCAGCGTGCCCGGGCGGGAGGTTGTTGAGCAGTTCTTC	CSVPGREVVEQFF
-	-	TRBV28	TRBJ1-4	TGTGCCAGCAGCATACAGGGTGGTGAAAAACTGTTTTTT	CASSIQGGEKLFF
-	TRBD1	TRBV28	TRBJ1-4	TGTGCCAGCAGTTTATACACAGGGGGCAGTCGTCATGATGGGAAACTGTTTTTT	CASSLYTGGSRHDGKLFF
once	-	TRBV28	TRBJ1-2	TGTGCCAGCAGTTTTCAGGACTTCTATGGCTACACCTTC	CASSFQDFYGYTF
-	TRBD1	TRBV19	TRBJ2-1	TGTGCCAGTAGTATCGCAGGGGGCACCTACAATGAGCAGTTCTTC	CASSIAGGTYNEQFF
-	-	TRBV29-1	TRBJ2-7	TGCAGCGTACAGTACCTCCACTACGAGCAGTACTTC	CSVQYLHYEQYF
-	TRBD1	TRBV7-9	TRBJ1-2	TGTGCCAGCAGCTTGGGGGGGACAGCTCAGGGCTACACCTTC	CASSLGGTAQGYTF
-	TRBD2	TRBV28	TRBJ2-5	TGTGCCAGCAGTTTCGGATTAACGGTAGCGGGAGTAGAGACCCAGTACTTC	CASSFGLTVAGVETQYF
-	TRBD2	TRBV9	TRBJ2-1	TGTGCCAGCAGCGTAGCTAGCGGGAGGGCCTATGAGCAGTTCTTC	CASSVASGRAYEQFF
-	-	TRBV13	TRBJ2-1	TGTGCCAGCAGCTTCCAGGGAGTCTACAATGAGCAGTTCTTC	CASSFQGVYNEQFF
once	TRBD2	TRBV2	TRBJ2-7	TGTGCCAGCAGTGAATTAGCGGGAAGGCGAGAGCAGTACTTC	CASSELAGRREQYF
-	-	TRBV7-9	TRBJ2-7	TGTGCCAGCAGCCCGTCCCGCATACAGGGTGTGGACGAGCAGTACTTC	CASSPSRIQGVDEQYF
-	-	TRBV4-1	TRBJ1-1	TGCGCCAGCAAACCACAGGGGAACACTGAAGCTTTCTTT	CASKPQGNTEAFF
-	TRBD2	TRBV2	TRBJ2-1	TGTGCCGGCAGGACTAGCGGGAGGGTCGAGCAGTTCTTC	CAGRTSGRVEQFF
-	-	TRBV27	TRBJ2-7	TGTGCCAGCAGTTTATCTCCTGCATCGAGCTCCTACGAGCAGTACTTC	CASSLSPASSSYEQYF
-	-	TRBV11-2	TRBJ1-4	TGTGCCAGCAGCTTAGAACGGACAGCTTCCCGACTGTTTTTT	CASSLERTASRLFF
-	-	TRBV6-1	TRBJ1-5	TGTGCCAGCAGTTCTAATCAGCCCCAGCATTTT	CASSSNQPQHF
once	-	TRBV9	TRBJ2-7	TGTGCCAGCAGCGAGGGGTCGGCGTCCTACGAGCAGTACTTC	CASSEGSASYEQYF
once	-	TRBV30	TRBJ1-5	TGTGCCTGGAGTGTACAGGGAAATCAGCCCCAGCATTTT	CAWSVQGNQPQHF
-	TRBD1	TRBV4-2	TRBJ1-6	TGTGCCAGCAGCCAGGGACAGGGGCGGGATTCACCCCTCCACTTT	CASSQGQGRDSPLHF
-	-	TRBV4-1	TRBJ2-7	TGCGCCAGCAGCCAAGATCTGAACAGCTACGAGCAGTACTTC	CASSQDLNSYEQYF
-	TRBD2	TRBV13	TRBJ2-7	TGTGCCAGCAGCTCCCGGGCCAGCGGGAGTCCCCACGAGCAGTACTTC	CASSSRASGSPHEQYF
once	-	TRBV28	TRBJ1-1	TGTGCCAGCAGCTTCGAAGGGCTCTCGGGTGAAGCTTTCTTT	CASSFEGLSGEAFF
-	TRBD2	TRBV28	TRBJ2-7	TGTGCCAGCACCCAAAGCGGGAGCTCCTACGAGCAGTACTTC	CASTQSGSSYEQYF
-	TRBD2	TRBV11-2	TRBJ2-1	TGTGCCAGCAGCTTAGAACACCTAAGACTAGCGGGGGACAATGAGCAGTTCTTC	CASSLEHLRLAGDNEQFF
-	-	TRBV27	TRBJ1-1	TGTGCCAGCAGTGCTGCAAGGGGGGGGACTGAAGCTTTCTTT	CASSAARGGTEAFF
-	-	TRBV25-1	TRBJ1-4	TGTGCCAGCAGTGGGGGTGAAGATGAAAAACTGTTTTTT	CASSGGEDEKLFF
-	TRBD1	TRBV27	TRBJ2-5	TGTGCCACCTGTGACAGGGTAAGGGAGACCCAGTACTTC	CATCDRVRETQYF
-	TRBD1	TRBV4-1	TRBJ2-7	TGCGCCAGCAGCCCAGGAGGACAGGGGTCGGGCGAGCAGTACTTC	CASSPGGQGSGEQYF
-	-	TRBV5-6	TRBJ2-1	TGTGCCAGCAGCTTGGCGGATGAGCAGTTCTTC	CASSLADEQFF
-	TRBD1	TRBV13	TRBJ2-1	TGTGCCAGCAGCTCCCCCGGGACAGGGATGGATGAGCAGTTCTTC	CASSSPGTGMDEQFF
-	-	TRBV25-1	TRBJ2-7	TGTGCCAGCAGTGATTTATCCTACGAGCAGTACTTC	CASSDLSYEQYF
-	-	TRBV29-1	TRBJ2-1	TGCAGCACAGCCCAACGGGAGATCTACAATGAGCAGTTCTTC	CSTAQREIYNEQFF
-	-	TRBV6-1	TRBJ2-1	TGTGCCAGCAGTGAACAGGGGAGTGAGCAGTTCTTC	CASSEQGSEQFF
-	-	TRBV10-1	TRBJ2-5	TGCGCCAGCAGTGACCAGGGCGGGGAGACCCAGTACTTC	CASSDQGGETQYF
-	TRBD2	TRBV5-4	TRBJ2-7	TGTGCCAGCAGCAATCTAGCGGGACGATGGTACGAGCAGTACTTC	CASSNLAGRWYEQYF
-	TRBD2	TRBV27	TRBJ2-1	TGTGCCAGCAGTTTAGAGGGCGGGAGCCGTAAGAATGAGCAGTTCTTC	CASSLEGGSRKNEQFF
-	TRBD2	TRBV28	TRBJ2-3	TGTGCCAGCAGTTTAGGGGCGGGAGATCTAGATACGCAGTATTTT	CASSLGAGDLDTQYF
once	TRBD1	TRBV5-6	TRBJ2-7	TGTGCCAGCAGCGGGGGACAGTGGCTCCACGAGCAGTACTTC	CASSGGQWLHEQYF
-	-	TRBV30	TRBJ2-7	TGTGCCTGGAGCGTCGGAGGGACGGAAGACGAGCAGTACTTC	CAWSVGGTEDEQYF
-	-	TRBV15	TRBJ1-5	TGTGCCACCAGCCTCGGGGGGGCCTATAGCAATCAGCCCCAGCATTTT	CATSLGGAYSNQPQHF
-	TRBD2	TRBV6-5	TRBJ2-7	TGTGCCAGCAGTTTAAACGGAGCGGGAGGGACTTACGAGCAGTACTTC	CASSLNGAGGTYEQYF
-	-	TRBV28	TRBJ1-4	TGTGCCAGCAGCCAAACAGACTACGCAACTAATGAAAAACTGTTTTTT	CASSQTDYATNEKLFF
-	-	TRBV14	TRBJ2-5	TGTGCCAGCAGCCAAGATTTATTAGAGACCCAGTACTTC	CASSQDLLETQYF
-	-	TRBV7-8	TRBJ2-1	TGTGCCAGCAGCTTTTGGGACTCAGCCTACAATGAGCAGTTCTTC	CASSFWDSAYNEQFF
once	TRBD1	TRBV6-5	TRBJ1-1	TGTGCCAGCAGTTCAACAGGGGCACACACTGAAGCTTTCTTT	CASSSTGAHTEAFF
-	-	TRBV5-6	TRBJ2-7	TGTGCCAGCAGCGGACCCGGTTTCTCCTACGAGCAGTACTTC	CASSGPGFSYEQYF
-	-	TRBV27	TRBJ2-3	TGTGCCAGCAGTTTCGGGGCAGACACAGATACGCAGTATTTT	CASSFGADTDTQYF
few	-	TRBV29-1	TRBJ1-1	TGCAGCGCAGTCGCGGATGGGAGTGACACTGAAGCTTTCTTT	CSAVADGSDTEAFF